The clone carrying this TCR beta chain was counted only a few times. Antigen specificity is unknown. The data belong to a study of T cells in Graves' hyperthyroidism and ophthalmopathy. Study information: Peripheral blood sampling occurred at initial diagnosis, before any treatment. General study points: Within blood appeared most thyroid clonotypes that had expanded above 0.001.

Germline CDR1 and CDR2: SGHTA and FQGTGA. J was trimmed by 5 bases and V by 5 bases; bases with no gene match: 6. The CDR3 loop spans 14 amino acids. What was amplified from RNA transcripts were TCR beta CDR3 regions. In the first-round RT-PCR of the TCR CDR3, the HTBI primer set was used. MiXCR, applied by TCRdb to the multiplex PCR reads, yields one record per CDR3 protein. The table shows around 530,000 distinct CDR3 sequences, with about a sixth occurring only once. Each 10 ml fresh peripheral blood draw supplied the PBMCs. Sequenced sample: blood. The chain is built from TRBV7-3 and TRBJ2-1, with TRBD1 identical over 7 bases. This TCR was sampled from a woman younger than 30 with Graves' ophthalmopathy. The CDR3 is CASSRQGGDNEQFF. The CDR3 bases are TGTGCCAGCAGCCGACAGGGTGGTGACAATGAGCAGTTCTTC.